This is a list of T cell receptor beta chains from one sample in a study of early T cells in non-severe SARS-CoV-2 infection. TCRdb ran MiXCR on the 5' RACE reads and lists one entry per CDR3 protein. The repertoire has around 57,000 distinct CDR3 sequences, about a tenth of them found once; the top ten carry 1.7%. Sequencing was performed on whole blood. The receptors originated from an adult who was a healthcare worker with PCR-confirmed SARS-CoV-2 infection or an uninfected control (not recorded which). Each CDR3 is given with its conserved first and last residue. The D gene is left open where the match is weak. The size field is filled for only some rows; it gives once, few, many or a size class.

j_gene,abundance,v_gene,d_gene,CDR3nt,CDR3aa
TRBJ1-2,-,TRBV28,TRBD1,TGTGCCAGCAGTTTCCCCGGGGGGGGACAGCTCTATGGCTACACCTTC,CASSFPGGGQLYGYTF
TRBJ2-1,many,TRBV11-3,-,TGTGCCAGCAGCCGAGGGGGCAATGAGCAGTTCTTC,CASSRGGNEQFF
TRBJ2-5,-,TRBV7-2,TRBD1,TGTGCCAGCAGCCGACAGGGGGCAGAGACCCAGTACTTC,CASSRQGAETQYF
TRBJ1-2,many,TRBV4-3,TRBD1,TGCGCCAGCAGCCAAGCCGGCAGGGGGCATGGCTACACCTTC,CASSQAGRGHGYTF
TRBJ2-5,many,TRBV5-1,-,TGCGCCAGCTCCGAAGGAGTCTCAGAGACCCAGTACTTC,CASSEGVSETQYF
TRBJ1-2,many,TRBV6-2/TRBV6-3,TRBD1,TGTGCCAGCCACCCAGGGGGCTATGGCTACACCTTC,CASHPGGYGYTF
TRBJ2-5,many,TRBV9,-,TGTGCCAGCAGCGTCGGGCTAGCCGCAGAGACCCAGTACTTC,CASSVGLAAETQYF
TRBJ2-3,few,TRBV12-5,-,TGTGCTAGTGCCACAAGATCCACCAAAGGAGATACGCAGTATTTT,CASATRSTKGDTQYF
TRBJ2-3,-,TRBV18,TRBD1,TGTGCCAGCTCACCACCGGACAGGGGCCCAACAGATACGCAGTATTTT,CASSPPDRGPTDTQYF
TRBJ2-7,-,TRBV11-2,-,TGTGCCAGCAGACATTTAACAGGGAAGGCCTACGAGCAGTACTTC,CASRHLTGKAYEQYF
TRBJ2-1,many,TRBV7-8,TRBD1,TGTGCCACACTCCCGGGACAGGGGGCTGGTGAGCAGTTCTTC,CATLPGQGAGEQFF
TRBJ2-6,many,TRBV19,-,TGTGCCAGTAGGGGGGACGGACCAAGCTCTGGGGCCAACGTCCTGACTTTC,CASRGDGPSSGANVLTF
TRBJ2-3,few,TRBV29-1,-,TGCAGCGTTGCGGGGGGCACAGATACGCAGTATTTT,CSVAGGTDTQYF
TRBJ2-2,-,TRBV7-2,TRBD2,TGTGCCAGCAGCTTAGGTCTATGGACTAGCCTGAACACCGGGGAGCCGTTTTTT,CASSLGLWTSLNTGEPFF
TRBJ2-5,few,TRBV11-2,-,TGTGCCAGCAGCTACCTGGGGGAGACCCAGTACTTC,CASSYLGETQYF
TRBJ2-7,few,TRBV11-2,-,TGTGCCAGCAGCTTAGATCCCGGATACGAGCAGTACTTC,CASSLDPGYEQYF
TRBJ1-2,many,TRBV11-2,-,TGTGCCAGCAGCCCGGCTAACTATGGCTACACCTTC,CASSPANYGYTF
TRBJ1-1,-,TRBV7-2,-,TGTGCCAGCAGCTTAGCGCTCGGGGCGCGAACTGAAGCTTTCTTT,CASSLALGARTEAFF
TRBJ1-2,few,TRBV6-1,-,TGTGCCAGCAGTGCTATAGCTAAGGCTAACTATGGCTACACCTTC,CASSAIAKANYGYTF
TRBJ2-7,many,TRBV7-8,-,TGTGCCAGCAGCTTAGAAGGGACACGAAGGTACTTC,CASSLEGTRRYF
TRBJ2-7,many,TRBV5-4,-,TGTGCCAGCAGCTTGGCGGATGAGCAGTACTTC,CASSLADEQYF
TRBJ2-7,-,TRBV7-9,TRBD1,TGTGCCAGCAGCTCAAGGACAGGGGGCGACGAGCAGTACTTC,CASSSRTGGDEQYF
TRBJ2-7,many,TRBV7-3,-,TGTGCCAGCAGCTTAACTGGGACGAGCTACGAGCAGTACTTC,CASSLTGTSYEQYF
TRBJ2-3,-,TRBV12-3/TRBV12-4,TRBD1,TGTGCCAGCAGTCCTGGAGGGACAGGGGTAACCGCTAGCACAGATACGCAGTATTTT,CASSPGGTGVTASTDTQYF
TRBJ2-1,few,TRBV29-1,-,TGCAGCGTTAGCGACAATGAGCAGTTCTTC,CSVSDNEQFF
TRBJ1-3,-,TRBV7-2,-,TGTGCCAGCAGCTTAGGGACCGAAAGCTCTGGAAACACCATATATTTT,CASSLGTESSGNTIYF